Below, one T cell receptor (beta chain) is given with its context. The antigen remains unidentified. The source of the sample is a study of cytomegalovirus exposure and HLA in healthy donors. TCRdb's copy holds only in-frame clones and misses some; the assay was immunoSEQ multiplex PCR. The data show approximately 120,000 clones, over 85% seen once. The donors were in the approximately 120-subject validation cohort; that cohort was separate from the roughly 700-subject first cohort. Whole-study findings and limits: Reported results showed that the classifier diagnosed cytomegalovirus status with high specificity and sensitivity. Investigators reported fewer than 200 TCR beta chains as tied to cytomegalovirus.

Germline V lookup: CDR1 PRHDT, CDR2 FYEKMQ (reference sequence). CDR3 length: 14 residues. V was clipped by 2 bases and J by 3 bases; unmatched bases: 4. This chain links TRBV13 with TRBJ2-7, with 7 bases lining up with TRBD1. Sequencing was carried out using PBMCs. This sequence originates from a young woman in good health and CMV-seronegative. The CDR3 nucleotides read TGTGCCAGCAGCTTATCGGCAGGGGGCTACGAGCAGTACTTC. This gives the protein CASSLSAGGYEQYF.